This passage covers 19 T cell receptor beta chains from one sample sequenced in a study of shared clonotypes between healthy human individuals. Generated by immunoSEQ multiplex PCR, the TCRdb table keeps only in-frame clones and is missing some. In the table there are about 580,000 clones, about 98% of which are singletons. Terminally differentiated effector memory CD45RA+ cells were excluded from the naive CD8 cells, which were CD45RO-negative and positively selected for CCR7. Sequencing was done on a sample of naive CD8+ T cells sorted from blood. Receptors originate from a man aged 25 to 45 in good health.

The chain couples TRBV7-8 to TRBJ1-2; a possible D gene is TRBD1 (5 bases). CDR1 and CDR2 (germline): SGHVS, FQNEAQ. V lost 5 bases and J 4 bases, leaving 14 bases between the germline ends. This CDR3 is 14 amino acids long. CDR3 amino acids: CASSPTGGGYGYTF. CDR3 sequence (DNA): TGTGCCAGCAGCCCTACAGGAGGTGGCTATGGCTACACCTTC.

The rearrangement uses TRBV9 and TRBJ2-3; the match to TRBD2 covers 12 bases. CDR3 length: 17 residues. The trim removed 1 base at V and 4 bases at J, leaving 7 bases unmatched. Germline V gives CDR1 SGDLS, CDR2 YYNGEE. CDR3 nucleotide sequence: TGTGCCAGCAGCGTACAGACTAGCGGGGGTCCTTCAGATACGCAGTATTTT. Its protein is CASSVQTSGGPSDTQYF.

The V gene is TRBV29-1, the J gene TRBJ2-2; tentatively, D is TRBD1 (5 bases). V gave up 7 bases and J gave up 0 bases, with 9 bases separating them. Germline CDR1 and CDR2: SQVTM and ANQGSEA. The CDR3 is 13 amino acids. CDR3 sequence: CSGRQSNTGELFF. CDR3 nucleotide sequence: TGCAGCGGTAGACAGTCGAACACCGGGGAGCTGTTTTTT.

The CDR3 loop reads CASSSGGSQETQYF. CDR3 DNA sequence: TGTGCCAGCAGCTCTGGGGGGAGTCAAGAGACCCAGTACTTC. The chain joins TRBV7-9 to TRBJ2-5; D is possibly TRBD2 (6 bases). CDR3 size: 14 residues. In germline, CDR1 is SEHNR, CDR2 FQNEAQ (reference sequence). V lost 4 bases and J 2 bases, leaving 11 bases between the germline ends. Based on the CDR3 plus reference TRBV7-9 and TRBJ2-5, the full variable domain is DTGVSQNPRHKITKRGQNVTFRCDPISEHNRLYWYRQTLGQGPEFLTYFQNEAQLEKSRLLSDRFSAERPKGSFSTLEIQRTEQGDSAMYLCASSSGGSQETQYFGPGTRLLVL.

The chain links TRBV27 to TRBJ1-1; TRBD1 might be the D (5 bases). The CDR3 spans 13 residues. V lost 3 bases, J lost 1 base, and 6 bases lay in between. Germline CDR1 is MNHEY and CDR2 is SMNVEV (reference sequence). The CDR3 protein is CASSFTGNTEAFF. The CDR3 bases are TGTGCCAGCAGTTTCACAGGGAACACTGAAGCTTTCTTT.

The chain employs TRBV10-2 and TRBJ1-4; D is unresolved. The V end was cut by 4 bases, the J end by 8 bases, with 11 bases between. The CDR3 runs to 13 residues. From germline, CDR1 is WSHSY and CDR2 SAAADI. CDR3 nucleotides: TGCGCCAGCAGTGGTTTAGGTCGGGAAAAACTGTTTTTT. Translating it yields CASSGLGREKLFF.

A single count supports this clone. CDR3 residues: CASSVDRGRNTEAFF. The CDR3 DNA reads TGCGCCAGCAGTGTGGACAGGGGGAGGAACACTGAAGCTTTCTTT. The chain recombines TRBV10-1 with TRBJ1-1; TRBD1 matches 10 bases. Germline CDR1 is WNHNN and CDR2 is SYGVQD (reference sequence). This CDR3 is built from 15 residues. J gave up 1 base and V 4 bases, and 3 bases lay outside the gene matches.

Comments on this clone: This sample also contains other DNA sequences that code for the same CDR3. CDR3 nucleotides: TGCGCCAGCAGCTTGCTAGGCGGAACCTACGAGCAGTACTTC. Translating it yields CASSLLGGTYEQYF. The genes are TRBV5-1 and TRBJ2-7; D is uncertain. Germline V gene lookup returns CDR1 SGHRS and CDR2 YFSETQ. Trimming removed 1 base at V and 2 bases at J, with 10 bases between. There are 14 residues in the CDR3.

This chain connects TRBV5-6 to TRBJ2-7; D possibly corresponds to TRBD2 (6 bases). The germline CDR1 and CDR2 sequences are SGHDT and YYEEEE. The CDR3 spans 16 residues. V was cut by 3 bases and J by 5 bases, with 21 bases left in between. CDR3 DNA sequence: TGTGCCAGCAGCTCCCTACGACTAGGCCGTTCCCACGAGCAGTACTTC. Translated: CASSSLRLGRSHEQYF.

The chain joins TRBV6-6 to TRBJ2-1, with D possibly being TRBD1 (6 bases). Per the germline V gene, CDR1 is MNHNY and CDR2 is SVGAGI (reference sequence). The CDR3 is 16 residues long. The germline V and J ends were trimmed by 5 bases and 3 bases, with 17 bases remaining between them. Here the CDR3 reads CASSHPAGQSYNEQFF. As DNA, the CDR3 is TGTGCCAGCAGTCACCCGGCCGGACAGAGCTACAATGAGCAGTTCTTC.

The CDR3 reads CAWSAAGQGRQPQHF. As DNA, the CDR3 is TGTGCCTGGAGTGCAGCCGGGCAGGGGAGACAGCCCCAGCATTTT. The chain couples TRBV30 to TRBJ1-5, with D possibly TRBD1 on 6 matching bases. V lost 1 base and J 7 bases, leaving 17 bases between the germline ends. The CDR3 loop spans 15 amino acids. CDR1 and CDR2 (germline): GTSNPN, SVGIG (reference sequence).

The V call is TRBV6-1, the J call TRBJ2-1; 7 bases are a match to TRBD1. J gave up 4 bases and V 4 bases, and 10 bases lay outside the gene matches. Germline V gene data show CDR1 as MNHNS and CDR2 as SASEGT. This CDR3 spans 16 amino acids. DNA for the CDR3: TGTGCCAGCAGTGGAGACAGGGCCCCCCATTACAATGAGCAGTTCTTC. Translated: CASSGDRAPHYNEQFF.

This clone appeared once. CDR3 protein: CSEMAGGEGNEQFF. CDR3 coding DNA: TGCAGCGAAATGGCGGGAGGAGAGGGCAATGAGCAGTTCTTC. V usage is TRBV29-1 and J usage is TRBJ2-1; TRBD2 agrees at 8 bases. V lost 7 bases to trimming and J lost 6 bases; unmatched junction nucleotides: 11. Germline assignment: CDR1 SQVTM and CDR2 ANQGSEA. This CDR3 has 14 amino acids.

The rearrangement joins TRBV9 to TRBJ2-4; 7 bases agree with TRBD2. After removal of 3 bases from V and 7 bases from J, the junction contained 4 bases not matched to a gene. In germline, CDR1 is SGDLS, CDR2 YYNGEE. This CDR3 has 13 residues. In DNA form, the CDR3 reads TGTGCCAGCAGCGCCGCCGGGAGGAACATTCAGTACTTC. This codes for CASSAAGRNIQYF.

The chain recombines TRBV7-9 with TRBJ2-3, with D perhaps TRBD2 (6 bases). This CDR3 comprises 15 residues. V was pared by 5 bases and J by 2 bases, with 14 bases between. From germline, CDR1 is SEHNR and CDR2 FQNEAQ (reference sequence). CDR3 in DNA: TGTGCCAGCAGCCCTGCCCCGGGGGTCACAGATACGCAGTATTTT. It encodes CASSPAPGVTDTQYF.

A remark on this clone: The same CDR3 arises from other DNA sequences in this sample as well. The chain couples TRBV29-1 to TRBJ2-1; D possibly corresponds to TRBD2 (5 bases). The CDR3 has 14 amino acids. Germline V CDR1 and CDR2: SQVTM, ANQGSEA. Trimming cost V 2 bases and J 0 bases, with 8 bases left between them. The CDR3 loop reads CSVELGSSYNEQFF. CDR3 sequence (DNA): TGCAGCGTTGAACTTGGGAGCTCCTACAATGAGCAGTTCTTC.

The chain recombines TRBV13 with TRBJ2-7; 9 nucleotides match TRBD1. The CDR3 has 15 amino acids. CDR1 PRHDT and CDR2 FYEKMQ come from the germline V gene (reference sequence). Trimming at V came to 2 bases and at J to 3 bases, leaving 5 bases not matched to a gene. The CDR3 sequence: CASSLKGTGNYEQYF. CDR3 DNA: TGTGCCAGCAGCTTAAAGGGGACAGGGAACTACGAGCAGTACTTC.

Only one count was recorded for this clone. The chain uses TRBV5-4 and TRBJ2-2; D possibly matches TRBD1 or TRBD2 (5 bases each). V was clipped by 5 bases and J by 5 bases, with 19 bases between them. The CDR3 is made up of 16 amino acids. Germline loops: CDR1 SGHNT, CDR2 YYREEE (reference sequence). The CDR3 bases are TGTGCCAGCAGGGTAAGGTGGGGGAACCGGACCGGGGAGCTGTTTTTT. It is translated as CASRVRWGNRTGELFF. Combining the CDR3 with reference TRBV5-4 and TRBJ2-2 gives the whole variable domain ETGVTQSPTHLIKTRGQQVTLRCSSQSGHNTVSWYQQALGQGPQFIFQYYREEENGRGNFPPRFSGLQFPNYSSELNVNALELDDSALYLCASRVRWGNRTGELFFGEGSRLTVL.

The chain carries TRBV4-1 and TRBJ1-4, with 7 bases fitting TRBD1. The V gene end was trimmed by 4 bases and the J gene end by 7 bases; junction bases not matched to a gene: 6. The CDR3 covers 14 residues. Germline lookup yields CDR1 MGHRA and CDR2 YSYEKL. The CDR3 region is CASSPGQAAEKLFF. The CDR3 nucleotides read TGCGCCAGCAGCCCTGGACAGGCGGCTGAAAAACTGTTTTTT.